This entry lists 5 T cell receptor beta chains sequenced from one sample in a study of beta chain features in type 1 diabetes. Overall study results and limits: Shortening that was moderate but significant affected the TCRB CDR3s of Type 1 diabetes patients in all four CD4+ subsets.

Expressed TCRB transcripts were sequenced because the isolated RNA had all been reverse transcribed beforehand. Using immunoSEQ multiplex PCR, the repertoire was profiled, and TCRdb retains in-frame clones only, with some absent. The sample contains a few hundred thousand clones, about 13% of which appear only once. These receptors are not linked to any known antigen. Sequencing used naive CD4+ T cells from blood. The source is a woman younger than 30 with type 1 diabetes.

The chain uses TRBV9 and TRBJ2-1, with 8 bases that match TRBD2. Looked up from germline, CDR1 is SGDLS and CDR2 is YYNGEE. This CDR3 has 15 amino acids. J lost 10 bases, V lost 3 bases, and 12 bases had no gene match. The DNA of the CDR3 is TGTGCCAGCAGCGGGGCAGGCGGGAGGTGGCGGGAGCAGTTCTTC. Residues: CASSGAGGRWREQFF.

This chain links TRBV30 with TRBJ2-1; tentative D call: TRBD2 (6 bases). The germline gives CDR1 GTSNPN, CDR2 SVGIG (reference sequence). The CDR3 loop spans 14 amino acids. Trimming stripped 0 bases from V and 5 bases from J, with 11 bases between. The CDR3 is CAWSVGWGDNEQFF. The CDR3 DNA reads as TGTGCCTGGAGTGTCGGTTGGGGGGACAATGAGCAGTTCTTC.

The rearrangement links TRBV30 to TRBJ1-1; D unclear. The CDR3 totals 13 residues. Germline CDR1 reads GTSNPN; CDR2 reads SVGIG (reference sequence). Trimming shortened V by 0 bases and J by 3 bases, and 8 bases separated the two germline ends. Here the CDR3 DNA reads TGTGCCTGGAGTGTGAGGTCTTACACTGAAGCTTTCTTT. Translated, it gives CAWSVRSYTEAFF.

This clone was picked up a small number of times. The rearrangement links TRBV6-5 to TRBJ2-5; D is perhaps TRBD2 (5 bases). The CDR3 sequence is 14 residues long. The germline V gene has CDR1 MNHEY and CDR2 SVGAGI. V was clipped by 6 bases and J by 1 base, with 12 bases between them. The CDR3 bases are TGTGCCAGCAGCAAACTAGGGTCCCAAGAGACCCAGTACTTC. Amino acids: CASSKLGSQETQYF.

The chain employs TRBV7-9 and TRBJ2-7, with 8 nucleotides matching TRBD2. Trimming at V came to 0 bases and at J to 4 bases, leaving 8 bases not matched to a gene. Germline CDR1 reads SEHNR; CDR2 reads FQNEAQ (reference sequence). CDR3 length equals 16 residues. The CDR3 loop reads CASSLALAGGWYEQYF. DNA for the CDR3: TGTGCCAGCAGCTTAGCCCTAGCGGGTGGCTGGTACGAGCAGTACTTC.